This T cell receptor beta chain stems from a study of T cell responses to AZD1222 COVID-19 vaccine. There are a few counts of this clone. Measured with immunoSEQ multiplex PCR; TCRdb has only the in-frame clones, and not every one. This table holds around 260,000 clones, more than 80% found once. Trimming shortened V by 4 bases and J by 5 bases, and 21 bases separated the two germline ends. CDR1 is SGHKS, CDR2 YYEKEE, per germline (reference sequence). The CDR3 is 16 amino acids. The sequence derives from an adult in good health. The material sequenced was peripheral blood, taken on day 0 of AZD1222 vaccination. The V and J genes are TRBV5-5 and TRBJ2-5; a possible D gene is TRBD2 (6 bases). CDR3 sequence reads: CASSQGGWGIKETQYF. CDR3 DNA sequence: TGTGCCAGCAGCCAGGGAGGTTGGGGCATCAAGGAGACCCAGTACTTC.